This T cell receptor beta chain derives from a study of T cell responses to AZD1222 COVID-19 vaccine. Produced via immunoSEQ multiplex PCR; TCRdb's table is partial and in-frame only. The table lists about 170,000 clones, approximately 93% of them singletons. Germline lookup yields CDR1 SGHVS and CDR2 FQNEAQ. This CDR3 has 12 amino acids. Between the trimmed V and J ends, which lost 2 bases and 6 bases, there was a span of 8 bases. The J gene is TRBJ2-7, the V gene TRBV7-8; D gene unclear. The input for sequencing was peripheral blood, taken on day 0 of AZD1222 vaccination. This sequence originates from an adult in good health. The CDR3 reads CASSLPPGEQYF. DNA of the CDR3: TGTGCCAGCAGCTTACCCCCGGGCGAGCAGTACTTC.